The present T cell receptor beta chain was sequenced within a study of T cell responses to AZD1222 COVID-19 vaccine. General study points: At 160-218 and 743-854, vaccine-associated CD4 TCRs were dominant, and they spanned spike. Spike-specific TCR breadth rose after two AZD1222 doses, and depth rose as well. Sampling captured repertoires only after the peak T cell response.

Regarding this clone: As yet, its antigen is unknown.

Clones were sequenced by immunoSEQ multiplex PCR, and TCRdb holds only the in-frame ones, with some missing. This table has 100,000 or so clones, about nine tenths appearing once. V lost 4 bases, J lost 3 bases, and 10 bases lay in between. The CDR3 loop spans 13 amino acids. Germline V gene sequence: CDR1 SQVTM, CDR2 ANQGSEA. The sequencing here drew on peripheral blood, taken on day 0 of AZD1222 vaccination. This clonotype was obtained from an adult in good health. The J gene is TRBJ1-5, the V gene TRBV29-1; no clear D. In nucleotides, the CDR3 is TGCAGCGTTGTCAAGGAACTCAATCAGCCCCAGCATTTT. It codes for CSVVKELNQPQHF.